Each of the 5 T cell receptor beta chains below was sequenced from the same sample in a study of PD-1 blockade in mismatch repair-deficient tumors. For these receptors, no antigen is known. Time point: approximately 9-day in vitro stimulation with candidate neoantigen peptide 6. TCRdb's copy holds only in-frame clones and misses some; the assay was immunoSEQ multiplex PCR. The table has about 14,000 clones, more than 85% seen once. The material sequenced was cells cultured in vitro, taken from a patient treated with pembrolizumab. Receptors were obtained from an adult with mismatch repair-deficient cancer.

The genes are TRBV4-1 and TRBJ2-3; 7 bases fit TRBD1. Germline V gene sequence: CDR1 MGHRA, CDR2 YSYEKL. CDR3 length equals 14 residues. V gave up 4 bases and J gave up 4 bases; unmatched junction bases: 5. The DNA for the CDR3 is TGCGCCAGCAGCCTCTCAACAGGGGCAGATACGCAGTATTTT. This sequence encodes CASSLSTGADTQYF.

This chain links TRBV6-1 with TRBJ1-2, with D perhaps matching TRBD1 (6 bases). Trimming shortened V by 8 bases and J by 8 bases, and 18 bases separated the two germline ends. The CDR3 runs to 13 residues. Germline CDR1 is MNHNS and CDR2 is SASEGT. The CDR3 is CASSQGRQEGYTF. CDR3 coding DNA: TGTGCCAGCTCGCAGGGGCGCCAGGAGGGCTACACCTTC.

Note on this clone: One end of the junction does not line up with germline, which may come from a read error. The rearrangement uses TRBV7-7 and TRBJ2-5, with 10 bases that match TRBD2. This CDR3 comprises 15 residues. Per the germline V gene, CDR1 is SSHAT and CDR2 is FNYEAQ (reference sequence). The CDR3 DNA reads as TGTGCTAGCAGTTCCACTAGCGGGAACCAAGAGACCCAGTACTTC. Encoded protein: CASSSTSGNQETQYF.

The V gene is TRBV7-3, the J gene TRBJ2-3; 9 bases agree with TRBD1. After removal of 2 bases from V and 6 bases from J, the junction contained 9 bases not matched to a gene. This CDR3 has 16 residues. The germline CDR1 and CDR2 sequences are SGHTA and FQGTGA. CDR3 nucleotide sequence: TGTGCCAGCAGCTTATCAACCGGGACAGGGTGGGATACGCAGTATTTT. This gives the protein CASSLSTGTGWDTQYF.

This rearrangement joins TRBV7-3 to TRBJ2-2; D unclear. V lost 0 bases to trimming and J lost 0 bases, with 5 bases between them. Per the germline V gene, CDR1 is SGHTA and CDR2 is FQGTGA. CDR3 length: 15 amino acids. The CDR3 DNA is TGTGCCAGCAGCTTAACTAACGCGAACACCGGGGAGCTGTTTTTT. It codes for CASSLTNANTGELFF.